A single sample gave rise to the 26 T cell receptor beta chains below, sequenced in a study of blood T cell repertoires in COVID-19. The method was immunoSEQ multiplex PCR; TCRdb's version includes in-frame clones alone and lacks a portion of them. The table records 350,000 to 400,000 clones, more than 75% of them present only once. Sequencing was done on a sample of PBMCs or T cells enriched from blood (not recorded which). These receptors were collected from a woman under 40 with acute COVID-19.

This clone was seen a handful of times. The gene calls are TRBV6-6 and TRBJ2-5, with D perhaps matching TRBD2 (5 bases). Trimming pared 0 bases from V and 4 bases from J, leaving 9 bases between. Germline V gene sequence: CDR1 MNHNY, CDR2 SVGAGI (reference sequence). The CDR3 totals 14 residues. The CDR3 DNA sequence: TGTGCCAGCAGTTACTCTAGCGAAGGAGAGACCCAGTACTTC. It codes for CASSYSSEGETQYF.

This CDR3 is CASSVERGRYTGELFF. CDR3 nucleotide sequence: TGTGCCAGCAGCGTAGAAAGGGGCAGGTACACCGGGGAGCTGTTTTTT. This chain links TRBV9 with TRBJ2-2; TRBD1 is a possible D gene (5 bases). This CDR3 is built from 16 residues. The V and J ends lost 0 bases and 3 bases respectively, with 12 bases between them. Germline V gene data show CDR1 as SGDLS and CDR2 as YYNGEE.

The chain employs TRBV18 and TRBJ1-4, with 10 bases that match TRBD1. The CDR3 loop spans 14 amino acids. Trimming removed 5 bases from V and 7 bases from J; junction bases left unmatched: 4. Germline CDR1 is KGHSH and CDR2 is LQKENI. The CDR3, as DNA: TGTGCCAGCTCAAGGACAGGGGGGAGTGAAAAACTGTTTTTT. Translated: CASSRTGGSEKLFF.

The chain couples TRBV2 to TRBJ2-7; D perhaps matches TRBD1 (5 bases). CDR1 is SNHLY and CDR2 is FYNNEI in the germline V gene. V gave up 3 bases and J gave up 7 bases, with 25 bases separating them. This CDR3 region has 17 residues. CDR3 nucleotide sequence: TGTGCCAGCAGTGAGGTCACCGGGCCGAGAAGCCCAGGGGAGCAGTACTTC. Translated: CASSEVTGPRSPGEQYF.

This CDR3 is CASSPGTGINEQFF. The CDR3 DNA sequence: TGCGCCAGCAGCCCCGGGACAGGGATCAATGAGCAGTTCTTC. The chain carries TRBV5-1 and TRBJ2-1; 9 nucleotides line up with TRBD1. V was clipped by 4 bases and J by 6 bases; unmatched bases: 5. The CDR3 totals 14 residues. Germline lookup yields CDR1 SGHRS and CDR2 YFSETQ.

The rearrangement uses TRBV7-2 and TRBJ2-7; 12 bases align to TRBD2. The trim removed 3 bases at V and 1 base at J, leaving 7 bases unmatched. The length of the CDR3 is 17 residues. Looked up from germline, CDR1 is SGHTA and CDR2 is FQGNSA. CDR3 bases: TGTGCCAGCAGCTTGGCGGCTAGCGGGGGGGTATCCTACGAGCAGTACTTC. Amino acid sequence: CASSLAASGGVSYEQYF.

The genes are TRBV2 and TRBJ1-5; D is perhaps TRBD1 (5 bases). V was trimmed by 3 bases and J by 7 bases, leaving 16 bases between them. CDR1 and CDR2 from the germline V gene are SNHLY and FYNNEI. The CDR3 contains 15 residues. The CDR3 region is CASSEEAGVGQPQHF. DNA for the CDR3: TGTGCCAGCAGTGAGGAGGCGGGGGTAGGACAGCCCCAGCATTTT.

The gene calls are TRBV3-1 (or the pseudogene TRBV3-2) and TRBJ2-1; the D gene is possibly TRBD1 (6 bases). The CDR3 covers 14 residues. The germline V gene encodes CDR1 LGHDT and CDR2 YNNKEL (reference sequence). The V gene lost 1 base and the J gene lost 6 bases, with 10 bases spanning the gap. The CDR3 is CASSQARGGNEQFF. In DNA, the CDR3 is TGTGCCAGCAGCCAAGCCAGGGGCGGCAATGAGCAGTTCTTC.

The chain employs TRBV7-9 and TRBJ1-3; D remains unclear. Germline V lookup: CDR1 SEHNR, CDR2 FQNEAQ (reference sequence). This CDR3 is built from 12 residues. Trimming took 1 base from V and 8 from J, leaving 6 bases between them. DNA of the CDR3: TGTGCCAGCAGCTTAGGGAGGGACACCATATATTTT. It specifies CASSLGRDTIYF.

CDR3 nucleotides: TGTGCCAGCAGCCCCGGGACAGGGGTGGGCTACGAGCAGTACTTC. This codes for CASSPGTGVGYEQYF. The chain combines TRBV5-6 with TRBJ2-7, with 10 bases matching TRBD1. Germline V gives CDR1 SGHDT, CDR2 YYEEEE. V was clipped by 4 bases and J by 3 bases; unmatched bases: 7. There are 15 residues in the CDR3.

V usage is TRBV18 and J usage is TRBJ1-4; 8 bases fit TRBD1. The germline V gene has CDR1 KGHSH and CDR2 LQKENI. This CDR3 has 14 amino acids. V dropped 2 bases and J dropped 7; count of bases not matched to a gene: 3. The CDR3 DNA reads TGTGCCAGCTCACCAGGACAGGGCGGTGAAAAACTGTTTTTT. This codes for CASSPGQGGEKLFF.

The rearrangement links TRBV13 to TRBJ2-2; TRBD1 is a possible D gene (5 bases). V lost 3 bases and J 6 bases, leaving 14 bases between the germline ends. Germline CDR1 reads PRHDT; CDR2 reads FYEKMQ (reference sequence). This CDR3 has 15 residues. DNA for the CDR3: TGTGCCAGCAGCTTTCCGGACACAGTTCCCGGGGAGCTGTTTTTT. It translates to CASSFPDTVPGELFF.

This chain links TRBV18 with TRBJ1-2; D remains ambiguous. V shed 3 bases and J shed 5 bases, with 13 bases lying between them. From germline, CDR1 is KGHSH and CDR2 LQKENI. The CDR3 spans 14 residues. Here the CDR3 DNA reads TGTGCCAGCTCACCGGAGGGCCCTGGGTATGGCTACACCTTC. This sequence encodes CASSPEGPGYGYTF.

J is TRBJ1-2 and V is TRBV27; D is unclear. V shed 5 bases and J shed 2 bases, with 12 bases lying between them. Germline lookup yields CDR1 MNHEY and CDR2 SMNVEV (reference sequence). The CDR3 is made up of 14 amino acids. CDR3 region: CASSIMAANYGYTF. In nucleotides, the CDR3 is TGTGCCAGCAGTATTATGGCCGCAAACTATGGCTACACCTTC.

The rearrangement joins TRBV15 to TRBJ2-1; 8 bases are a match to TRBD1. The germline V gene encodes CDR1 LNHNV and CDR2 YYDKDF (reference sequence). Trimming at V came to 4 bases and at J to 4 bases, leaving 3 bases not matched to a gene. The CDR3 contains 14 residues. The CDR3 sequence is CATSIGTGYNEQFF. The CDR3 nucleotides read TGTGCCACCAGCATCGGGACAGGATACAATGAGCAGTTCTTC.

The CDR3 here is CASSLSTGITGANVLTF. The CDR3 DNA is TGTGCCAGCAGCTTATCCACGGGGATCACTGGGGCCAACGTCCTGACTTTC. V gene TRBV7-9 combines with J gene TRBJ2-6; perhaps TRBD2 as D (5 bases). The CDR3 sequence is 17 residues long. Germline-derived CDR1 and CDR2 are SEHNR and FQNEAQ (reference sequence). Trimming removed 2 bases from V and 2 bases from J, with 13 bases in between.

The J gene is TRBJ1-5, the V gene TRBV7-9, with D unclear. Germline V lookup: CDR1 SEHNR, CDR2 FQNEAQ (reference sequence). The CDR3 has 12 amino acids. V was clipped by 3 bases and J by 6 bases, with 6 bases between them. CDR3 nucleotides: TGTGCCAGCAGCTTTGATAGTCAGCCCCAGCATTTT. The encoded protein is CASSFDSQPQHF.

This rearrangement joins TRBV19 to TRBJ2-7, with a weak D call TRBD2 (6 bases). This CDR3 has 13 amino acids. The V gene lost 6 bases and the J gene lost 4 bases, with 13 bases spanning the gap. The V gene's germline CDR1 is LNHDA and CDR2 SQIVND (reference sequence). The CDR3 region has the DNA TGTGCCAGTAGGGGTCAGGGACTTTACGAGCAGTACTTC. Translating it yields CASRGQGLYEQYF.

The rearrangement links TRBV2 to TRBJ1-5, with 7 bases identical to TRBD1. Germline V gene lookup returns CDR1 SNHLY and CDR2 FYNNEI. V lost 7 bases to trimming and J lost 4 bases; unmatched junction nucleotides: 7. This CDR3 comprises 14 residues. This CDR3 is CASMSTGKNQPQHF. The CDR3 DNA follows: TGTGCCAGCATGTCGACAGGGAAAAATCAGCCCCAGCATTTT.

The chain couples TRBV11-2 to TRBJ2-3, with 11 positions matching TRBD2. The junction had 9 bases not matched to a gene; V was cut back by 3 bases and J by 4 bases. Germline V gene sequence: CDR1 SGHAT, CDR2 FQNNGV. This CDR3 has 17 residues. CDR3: CASSFRRLAGFPDTQYF. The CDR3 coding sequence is TGTGCCAGCAGCTTTCGTAGACTAGCGGGGTTTCCAGATACGCAGTATTTT. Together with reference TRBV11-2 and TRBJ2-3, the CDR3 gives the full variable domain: EAGVAQSPRYKIIEKRQSVAFWCNPISGHATLYWYQQILGQGPKLLIQFQNNGVVDDSQLPKDRFSAERLKGVDSTLKIQPAKLEDSAVYLCASSFRRLAGFPDTQYFGPGTRLTVL.

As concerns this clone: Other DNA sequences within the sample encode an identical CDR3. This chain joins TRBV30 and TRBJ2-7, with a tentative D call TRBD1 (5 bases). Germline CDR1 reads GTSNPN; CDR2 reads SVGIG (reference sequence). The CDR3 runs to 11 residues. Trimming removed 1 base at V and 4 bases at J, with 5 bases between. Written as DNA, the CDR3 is TGTGCCTGGAGTGCAGGGTACGAGCAGTACTTC. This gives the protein CAWSAGYEQYF.

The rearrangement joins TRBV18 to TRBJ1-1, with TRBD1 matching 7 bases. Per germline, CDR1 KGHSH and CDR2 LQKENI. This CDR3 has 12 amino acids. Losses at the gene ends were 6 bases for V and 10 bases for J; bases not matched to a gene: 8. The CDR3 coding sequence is TGTGCCAGCTCGCCGGACCAGGGGGGAGCTTTCTTT. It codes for CASSPDQGGAFF.

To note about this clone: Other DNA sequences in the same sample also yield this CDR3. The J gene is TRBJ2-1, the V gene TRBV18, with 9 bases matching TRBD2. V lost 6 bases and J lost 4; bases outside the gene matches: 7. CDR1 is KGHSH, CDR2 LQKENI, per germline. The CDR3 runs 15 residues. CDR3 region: CASSPLAGGYNEQFF. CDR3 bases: TGTGCCAGCTCGCCGCTGGCGGGGGGGTACAATGAGCAGTTCTTC.

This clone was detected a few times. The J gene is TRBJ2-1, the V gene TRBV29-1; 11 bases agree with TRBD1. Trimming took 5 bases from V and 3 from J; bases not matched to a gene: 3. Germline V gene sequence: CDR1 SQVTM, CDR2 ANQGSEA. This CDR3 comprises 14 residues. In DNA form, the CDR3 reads TGCAGCGTTCCGGACAGGGGGCTCTACAATGAGCAGTTCTTC. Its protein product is CSVPDRGLYNEQFF.

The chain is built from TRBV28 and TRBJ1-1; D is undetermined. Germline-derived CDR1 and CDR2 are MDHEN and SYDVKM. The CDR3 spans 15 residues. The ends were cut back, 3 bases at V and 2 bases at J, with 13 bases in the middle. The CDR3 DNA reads TGTGCCAGCAGTTTCCCTGACACCTTTAACACTGAAGCTTTCTTT. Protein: CASSFPDTFNTEAFF.

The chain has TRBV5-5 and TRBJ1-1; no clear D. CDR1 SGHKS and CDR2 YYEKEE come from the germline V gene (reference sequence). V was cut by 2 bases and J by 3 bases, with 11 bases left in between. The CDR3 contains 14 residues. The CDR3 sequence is CASSLQQRYTEAFF. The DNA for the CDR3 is TGTGCCAGCAGCTTACAACAGAGATACACTGAAGCTTTCTTT.